These 10 T cell receptor beta chains came from one sample sequenced in a study of blood T cell repertoires in COVID-19. Generated by immunoSEQ multiplex PCR, the TCRdb table keeps only in-frame clones and is missing some. The sample shows roughly 400,000 clones, 88% of them seen only once. The sample was PBMCs or T cells enriched from blood (not recorded which). The receptors were sampled from a woman aged 40 to 50 with acute COVID-19.

This chain links TRBV7-6 with TRBJ1-4; D gene ambiguous. V was cut by 5 bases and J by 8 bases, with 9 bases left in between. Germline V gives CDR1 SGHVS, CDR2 FNYEAQ. The length of the CDR3 is 12 residues. CDR3 nucleotides: TGTGCCAGCAGCGCGGTTGAGGAAAAACTGTTTTTT. Translation gives CASSAVEEKLFF. Supplemented by reference TRBV7-6 and TRBJ1-4, the full variable domain reads GAGVSQSPRYKVTKRGQDVALRCDPISGHVSLYWYRQALGQGPEFLTYFNYEAQQDKSGLPNDRFSAERPEGSISTLTIQRTEQRDSAMYRCASSAVEEKLFFGSGTQLSVL.

J is TRBJ1-2 and V is TRBV3-1 (or the pseudogene TRBV3-2); 7 bases fit TRBD1. The V gene's germline CDR1 is LGHDT and CDR2 YNNKEL (reference sequence). With V trimmed by 0 bases and J by 2 bases, 9 bases remained unmatched. The length of the CDR3 is 17 residues. The DNA of the CDR3 is TGTGCCAGCAGCCAAGATCGGTCCGGGACAGAAAACTATGGCTACACCTTC. It encodes CASSQDRSGTENYGYTF.

This chain uses TRBV6-6 with TRBJ2-3, with 15 bases identical to TRBD2. The CDR3 spans 19 residues. Germline V CDR1 and CDR2: MNHNY, SVGAGI (reference sequence). Trimming cost V 6 bases and J 10 bases; bases outside gene matches: 20. CDR3 in amino acids: CASSSYSSGLAGGGRSQYF. In DNA form, the CDR3 reads TGTGCCAGCAGCTCTTACTCCTCGGGACTAGCGGGGGGCGGGAGATCGCAGTATTTT.

This clone was seen just once. This rearrangement joins TRBV5-6 to TRBJ2-5; a possible D gene is TRBD2 (6 bases). V was shortened by 3 bases and J by 2 bases, with 8 bases between the two germline ends. Per the germline V gene, CDR1 is SGHDT and CDR2 is YYEEEE. The CDR3 is 13 residues long. CDR3 region: CASSYGLQETQYF. The DNA of the CDR3 is TGTGCCAGCAGCTATGGACTACAAGAGACCCAGTACTTC.

The rearrangement links TRBV2 to TRBJ2-5; 9 bases map to TRBD1. Germline assignment: CDR1 SNHLY and CDR2 FYNNEI. This CDR3 comprises 15 residues. V trimming: 5 bases; J trimming: 1 base; junction bases outside the gene matches: 5. CDR3 in amino acids: CASSQTGGSQETQYF. The CDR3, as DNA: TGTGCCAGCAGTCAGACAGGGGGTTCCCAAGAGACCCAGTACTTC.

The chain is built from TRBV11-2 and TRBJ1-6; a weak D match, TRBD1 (6 bases). CDR1 SGHAT and CDR2 FQNNGV come from the germline V gene. This CDR3 has 15 amino acids. V lost 4 bases, J lost 6 bases, and 13 bases lay in between. The CDR3 sequence is CASSSGTSLNSPLHF. DNA for the CDR3: TGTGCCAGCAGCTCGGGGACATCCCTTAATTCACCCCTCCACTTT.

This CDR3 reads CSVEPGFQETQYF. The CDR3 DNA follows: TGCAGCGTTGAACCCGGGTTTCAAGAGACCCAGTACTTC. V gene TRBV29-1 combines with J gene TRBJ2-5; D uncertain. The CDR3 length is 13 residues. V dropped 2 bases and J dropped 2 bases, with 9 bases sitting between them. Germline V gives CDR1 SQVTM, CDR2 ANQGSEA.

The chain combines TRBV18 with TRBJ1-4; TRBD1 matches 7 bases. Germline CDR1 and CDR2: KGHSH and LQKENI. Trimming cost V 1 base and J 4 bases; bases outside gene matches: 6. CDR3 length equals 16 residues. The CDR3 loop reads CASSPRGTDSNEKLFF. The CDR3 nucleotides are TGTGCCAGCTCACCACGAGGGACAGACAGTAATGAAAAACTGTTTTTT. Supplemented by reference TRBV18 and TRBJ1-4, the full variable domain reads NAGVMQNPRHLVRRRGQEARLRCSPMKGHSHVYWYRQLPEEGLKFMVYLQKENIIDESGMPKERFSAEFPKEGPSILRIQQVVRGDSAAYFCASSPRGTDSNEKLFFGSGTQLSVL.

The J gene is TRBJ1-2, the V gene TRBV4-1; unclear D gene. The germline CDR1 and CDR2 sequences are MGHRA and YSYEKL. This CDR3 has 15 residues. The germline V and J ends were trimmed by 0 bases and 5 bases, with 13 bases remaining between them. The chain's CDR3 is CASSQDGALYYGYTF. CDR3 DNA: TGCGCCAGCAGCCAAGATGGAGCCCTGTATTATGGCTACACCTTC.

V and J are TRBV7-8 and TRBJ1-5; TRBD1 matches 8 bases. Germline V gene lookup returns CDR1 SGHVS and CDR2 FQNEAQ. V shed 1 base, J shed 3 bases, and the junction held 5 bases outside the gene matches. This CDR3 is built from 16 residues. The CDR3 DNA reads TGTGCCAGCAGCTTAGTAGTGGACAGGGACAATCAGCCCCAGCATTTT. This encodes CASSLVVDRDNQPQHF.